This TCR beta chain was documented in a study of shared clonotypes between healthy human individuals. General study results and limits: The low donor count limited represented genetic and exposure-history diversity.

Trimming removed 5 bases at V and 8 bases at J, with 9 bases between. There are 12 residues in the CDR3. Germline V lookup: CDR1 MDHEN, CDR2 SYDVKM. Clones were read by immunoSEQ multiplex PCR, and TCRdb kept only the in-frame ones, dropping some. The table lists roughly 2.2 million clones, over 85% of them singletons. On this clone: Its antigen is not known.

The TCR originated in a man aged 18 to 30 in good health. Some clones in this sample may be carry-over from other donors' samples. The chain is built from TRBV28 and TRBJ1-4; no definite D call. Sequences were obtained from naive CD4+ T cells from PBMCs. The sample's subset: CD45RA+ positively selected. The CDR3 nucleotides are TGTGCCAGCAGTCCCCAGGAAGAAAAACTGTTTTTT. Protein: CASSPQEEKLFF. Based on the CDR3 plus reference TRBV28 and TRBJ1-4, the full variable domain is DVKVTQSSRYLVKRTGEKVFLECVQDMDHENMFWYRQDPGLGLRLIYFSYDVKMKEKGDIPEGYSVSREKKERFSLILESASTNQTSMYLCASSPQEEKLFFGSGTQLSVL.